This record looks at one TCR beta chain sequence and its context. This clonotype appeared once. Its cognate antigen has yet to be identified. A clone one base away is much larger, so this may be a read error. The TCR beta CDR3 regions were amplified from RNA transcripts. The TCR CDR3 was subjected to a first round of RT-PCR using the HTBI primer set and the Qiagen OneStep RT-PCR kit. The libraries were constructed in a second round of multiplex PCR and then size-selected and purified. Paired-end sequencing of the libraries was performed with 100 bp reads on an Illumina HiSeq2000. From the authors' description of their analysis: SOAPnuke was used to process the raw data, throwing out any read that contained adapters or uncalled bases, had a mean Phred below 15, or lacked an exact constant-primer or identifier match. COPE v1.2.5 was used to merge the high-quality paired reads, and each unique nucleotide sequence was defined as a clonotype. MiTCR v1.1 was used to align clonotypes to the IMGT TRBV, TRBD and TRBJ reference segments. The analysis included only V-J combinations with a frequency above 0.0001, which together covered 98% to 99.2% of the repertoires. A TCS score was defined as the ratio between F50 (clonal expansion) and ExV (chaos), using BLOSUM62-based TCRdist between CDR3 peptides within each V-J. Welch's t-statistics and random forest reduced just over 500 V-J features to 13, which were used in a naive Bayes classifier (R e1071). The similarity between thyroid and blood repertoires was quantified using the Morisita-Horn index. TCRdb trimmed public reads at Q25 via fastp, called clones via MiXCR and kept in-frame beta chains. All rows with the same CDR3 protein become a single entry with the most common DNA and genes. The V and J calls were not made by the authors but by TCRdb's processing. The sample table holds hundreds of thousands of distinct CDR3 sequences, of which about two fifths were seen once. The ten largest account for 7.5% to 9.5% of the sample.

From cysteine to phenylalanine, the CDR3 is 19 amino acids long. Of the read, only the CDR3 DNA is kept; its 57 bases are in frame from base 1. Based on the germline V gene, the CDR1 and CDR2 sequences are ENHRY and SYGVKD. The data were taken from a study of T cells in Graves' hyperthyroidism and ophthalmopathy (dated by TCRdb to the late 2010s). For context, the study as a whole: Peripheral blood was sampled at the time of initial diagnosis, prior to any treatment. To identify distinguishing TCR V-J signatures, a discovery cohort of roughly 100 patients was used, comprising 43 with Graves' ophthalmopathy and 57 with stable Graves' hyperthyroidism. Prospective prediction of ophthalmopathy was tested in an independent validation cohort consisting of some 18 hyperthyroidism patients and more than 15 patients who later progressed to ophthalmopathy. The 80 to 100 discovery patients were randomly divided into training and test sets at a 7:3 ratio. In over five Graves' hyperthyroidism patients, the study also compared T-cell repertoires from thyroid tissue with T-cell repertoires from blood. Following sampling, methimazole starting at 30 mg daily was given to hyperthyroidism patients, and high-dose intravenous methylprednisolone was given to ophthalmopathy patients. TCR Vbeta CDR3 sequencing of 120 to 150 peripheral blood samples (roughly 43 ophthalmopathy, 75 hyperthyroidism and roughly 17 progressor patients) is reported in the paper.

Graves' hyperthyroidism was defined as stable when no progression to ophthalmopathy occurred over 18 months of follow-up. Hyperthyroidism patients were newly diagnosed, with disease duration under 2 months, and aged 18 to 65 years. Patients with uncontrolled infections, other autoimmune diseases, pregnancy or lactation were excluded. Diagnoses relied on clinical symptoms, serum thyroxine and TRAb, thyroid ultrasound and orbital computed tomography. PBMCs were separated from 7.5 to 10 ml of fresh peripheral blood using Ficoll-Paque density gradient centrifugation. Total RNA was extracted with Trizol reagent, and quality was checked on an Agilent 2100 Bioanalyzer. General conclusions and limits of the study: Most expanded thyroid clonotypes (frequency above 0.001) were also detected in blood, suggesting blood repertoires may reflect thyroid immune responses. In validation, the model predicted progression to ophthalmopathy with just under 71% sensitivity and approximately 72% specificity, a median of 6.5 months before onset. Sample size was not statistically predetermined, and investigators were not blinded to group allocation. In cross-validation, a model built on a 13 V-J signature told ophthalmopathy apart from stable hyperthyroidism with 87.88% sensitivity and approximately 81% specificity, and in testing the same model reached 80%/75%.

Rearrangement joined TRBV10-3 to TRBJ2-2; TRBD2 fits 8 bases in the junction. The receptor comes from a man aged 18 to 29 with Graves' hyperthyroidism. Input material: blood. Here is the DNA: TGTGCCATCAGTGAGCCGGTCGGGAGGGCCAGGAAGAACACCGGGAAGCTGTTTTTT. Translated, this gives CAISEPVGRARKNTGKLFF.